This passage covers 3 T cell receptor beta chains from one sample sequenced in a study of shared clonotypes between healthy human individuals. Data came from immunoSEQ multiplex PCR; TCRdb stores just in-frame clones and leaves some out. The sample records around 1,000,000 clones, 60% to 80% being singletons. Material for sequencing was memory CD4+ T cells from PBMCs. Subset: CD45RA-negative fraction. The source of these receptors is a man between 18 and 35 years old in good health. Some clones in this sample may be carry-over from other donors' samples.

This clone came up once. The rearrangement joins TRBV7-3 to TRBJ2-7; D is unclear. The ends were cut back, 5 bases at V and 0 bases at J, with 11 bases in the middle. This CDR3 comprises 14 residues. CDR1 is SGHTA and CDR2 is FQGTGA in the germline V gene. The CDR3 here is CASSQYAASYEQYF. For the CDR3, the DNA is TGTGCCAGCAGCCAGTATGCAGCCTCCTACGAGCAGTACTTC.

The chain recombines TRBV4-1 with TRBJ2-3, with D hard to call. CDR3 length: 17 amino acids. Trimming removed 0 bases from V and 4 bases from J, with 17 bases in between. Germline CDR1 reads MGHRA; CDR2 reads YSYEKL. CDR3 residues: CASSQEPPTTPSDTQYF. In DNA, the CDR3 is TGCGCCAGCAGCCAAGAACCCCCGACGACCCCATCAGATACGCAGTATTTT.

This sequence joins TRBV5-1 and TRBJ2-3; D is possibly TRBD1 (6 bases). V was pared by 3 bases and J by 2 bases, with 16 bases between. Germline CDR1 is SGHRS and CDR2 is YFSETQ. The CDR3 totals 16 residues. The CDR3 coding sequence is TGCGCCAGCAGCTCCGCCGGACAGTCACACACAGATACGCAGTATTTT. Its protein product is CASSSAGQSHTDTQYF.